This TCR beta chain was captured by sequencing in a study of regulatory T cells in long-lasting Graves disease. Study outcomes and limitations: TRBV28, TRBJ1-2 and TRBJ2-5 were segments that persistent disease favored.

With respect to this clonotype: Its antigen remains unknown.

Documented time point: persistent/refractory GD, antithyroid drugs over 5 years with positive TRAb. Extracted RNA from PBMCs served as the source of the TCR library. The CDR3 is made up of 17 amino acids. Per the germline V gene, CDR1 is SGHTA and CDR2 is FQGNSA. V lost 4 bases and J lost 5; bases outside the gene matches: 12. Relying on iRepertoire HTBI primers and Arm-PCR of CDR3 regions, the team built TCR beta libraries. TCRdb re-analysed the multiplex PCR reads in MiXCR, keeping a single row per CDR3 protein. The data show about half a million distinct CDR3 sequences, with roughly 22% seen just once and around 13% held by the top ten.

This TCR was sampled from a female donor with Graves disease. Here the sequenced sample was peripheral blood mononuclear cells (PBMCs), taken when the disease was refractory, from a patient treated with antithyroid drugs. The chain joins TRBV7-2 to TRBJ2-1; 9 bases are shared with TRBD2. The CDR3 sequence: CASSYRNSGGGDNEQFF. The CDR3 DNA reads TGTGCCAGCAGCTACCGAAATAGCGGGGGCGGGGACAATGAGCAGTTCTTC.